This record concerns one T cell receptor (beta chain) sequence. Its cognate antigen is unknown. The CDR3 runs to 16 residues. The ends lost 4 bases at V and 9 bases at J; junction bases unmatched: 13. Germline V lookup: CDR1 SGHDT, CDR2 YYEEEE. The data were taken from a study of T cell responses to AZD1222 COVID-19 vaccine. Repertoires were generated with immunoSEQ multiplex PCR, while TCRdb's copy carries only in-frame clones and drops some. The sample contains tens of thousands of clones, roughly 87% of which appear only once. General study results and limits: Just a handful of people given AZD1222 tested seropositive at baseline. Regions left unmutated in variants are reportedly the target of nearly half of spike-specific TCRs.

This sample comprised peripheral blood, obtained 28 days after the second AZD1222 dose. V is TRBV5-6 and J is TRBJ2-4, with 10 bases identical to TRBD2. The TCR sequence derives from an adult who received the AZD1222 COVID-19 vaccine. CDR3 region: CASSPLGLAGVGIQYF. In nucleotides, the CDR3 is TGTGCCAGCAGCCCCCTGGGGCTAGCGGGAGTTGGCATTCAGTACTTC.